This TCR beta chain came from a study of blood T cells in healthy people across ages. Study-wide results and limits: TCR beta diversity correlated strongly with naive T cell percentage.

About this clonotype: Its antigen is undetermined. A much larger clone is a single base away; this may be a read error.

CDR3 size: 15 residues. Germline V gene lookup returns CDR1 SEHNR and CDR2 FQNEAQ (reference sequence). Then a second PCR, running roughly 7 to 11 cycles, was carried out with a sample-barcoded 5' primer and a J-beta primer mix. The template-switch adaptor was a 5' adaptor with 12 random nucleotides. It tagged each cDNA molecule. TCRdb re-called the 5' RACE reads through MiXCR, storing one row per CDR3 protein. The data show approximately 850,000 distinct CDR3 sequences, roughly 44% seen once. Material: blood. This clonotype was obtained from a man in his sixties in good health. The chain combines TRBV7-9 with TRBJ2-3; either TRBD1 or TRBD2 may supply D (5 bases each). The CDR3 is CASSSPRELTDTLYF. The CDR3 nucleotides are TGTGCCAGCAGCTCCCCACGGGAACTGACAGATACGCTGTATTTT.